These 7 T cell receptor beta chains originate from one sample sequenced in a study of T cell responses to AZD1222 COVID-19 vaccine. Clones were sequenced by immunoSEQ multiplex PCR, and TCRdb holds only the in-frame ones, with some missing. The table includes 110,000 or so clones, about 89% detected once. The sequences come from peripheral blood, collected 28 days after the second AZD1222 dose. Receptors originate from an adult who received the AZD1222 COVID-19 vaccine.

The CDR3 DNA reads TGTGCCATCGGGAAGACAGGGGAAATAGAGACCCAGTACTTC. Protein product: CAIGKTGEIETQYF. The genes are TRBV10-3 and TRBJ2-5, with TRBD1 identical over 8 bases. The ends lost 8 bases at V and 4 bases at J; junction bases unmatched: 9. The length of the CDR3 is 14 residues. The germline CDR1 and CDR2 sequences are ENHRY and SYGVKD.

The CDR3 loop reads CASSPRGQGMRNTIYF. CDR3 bases: TGCGCCAGCAGCCCCCGAGGTCAGGGGATGAGAAACACCATATATTTT. The V gene is TRBV4-1, the J gene TRBJ1-3; a weak D match, TRBD1 (6 bases). CDR3 length equals 16 residues. The germline gives CDR1 MGHRA, CDR2 YSYEKL. V was shortened by 4 bases and J by 5 bases, with 18 bases between the two germline ends.

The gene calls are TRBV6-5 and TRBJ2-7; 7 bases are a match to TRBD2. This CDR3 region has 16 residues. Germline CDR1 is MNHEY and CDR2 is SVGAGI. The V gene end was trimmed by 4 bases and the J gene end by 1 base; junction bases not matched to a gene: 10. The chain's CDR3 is CASSSPASGLSYEQYF. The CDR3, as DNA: TGTGCCAGCAGTTCTCCGGCTAGCGGCCTATCCTACGAGCAGTACTTC.

CDR3 amino acids: CASSPLVQAKGEQYF. The CDR3 DNA reads TGTGCCAGCAGCCCCTTGGTACAGGCAAAGGGCGAGCAGTACTTC. The rearrangement uses TRBV7-2 and TRBJ2-7, with D possibly matching TRBD1 (5 bases). This CDR3 comprises 15 residues. CDR1 and CDR2 from the germline V gene are SGHTA and FQGNSA. Trimming left V 5 bases short and J 6 bases short, with 20 bases between.

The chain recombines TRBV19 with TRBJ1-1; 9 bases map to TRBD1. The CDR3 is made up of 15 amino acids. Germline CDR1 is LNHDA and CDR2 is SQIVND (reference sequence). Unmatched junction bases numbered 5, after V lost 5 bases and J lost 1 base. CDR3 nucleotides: TGTGCCAGTAGTCCAGACAGGGGGGCGAACACTGAAGCTTTCTTT. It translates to CASSPDRGANTEAFF.

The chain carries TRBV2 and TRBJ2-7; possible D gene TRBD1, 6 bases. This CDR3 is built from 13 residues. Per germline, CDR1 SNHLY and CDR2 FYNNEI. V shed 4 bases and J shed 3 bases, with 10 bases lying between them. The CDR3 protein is CASSGQVGYEQYF. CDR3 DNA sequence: TGTGCCAGCAGTGGACAGGTCGGCTACGAGCAGTACTTC.

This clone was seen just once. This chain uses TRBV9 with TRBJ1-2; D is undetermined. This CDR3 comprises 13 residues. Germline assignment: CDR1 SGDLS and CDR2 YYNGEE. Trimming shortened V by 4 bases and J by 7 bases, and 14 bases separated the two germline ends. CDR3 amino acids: CASSPYGPSGYTF. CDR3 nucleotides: TGTGCCAGCAGCCCCTACGGACCGTCTGGCTACACCTTC.